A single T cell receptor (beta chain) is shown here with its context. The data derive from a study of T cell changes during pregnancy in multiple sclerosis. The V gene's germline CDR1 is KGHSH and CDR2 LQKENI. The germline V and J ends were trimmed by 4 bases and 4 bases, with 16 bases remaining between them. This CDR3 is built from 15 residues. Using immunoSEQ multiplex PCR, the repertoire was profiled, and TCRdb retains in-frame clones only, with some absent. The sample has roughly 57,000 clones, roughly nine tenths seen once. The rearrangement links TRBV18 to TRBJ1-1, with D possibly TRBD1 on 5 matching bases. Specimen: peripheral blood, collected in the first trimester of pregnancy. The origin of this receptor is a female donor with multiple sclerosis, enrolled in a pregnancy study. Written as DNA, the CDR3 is TGTGCCAGCTCACGGACCAGGGATTTGGGCACTGAAGCTTTCTTT. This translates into CASSRTRDLGTEAFF.